This T cell receptor (beta chain) stems from a study of T cells in tuberculosis. Thawed, overnight-rested PBMC were stained with GMM-loaded CD1B tetramer, viability dye and anti-CD3, then sorted. The CD1B tetramers carried C32 glucose monomycolate purified from Rhodococcus equi. Before cryopreservation, the sorted PBMC lost their CD14-expressing monocytes. From each donor, around 100,000 tetramer-negative cells were sorted. Per germline, CDR1 MNHEY and CDR2 SVGAGI. This CDR3 comprises 15 residues. Trimming cost V 5 bases and J 4 bases; bases outside gene matches: 8. Chain pairing is unknown; alpha and beta were sequenced separately. The repertoire was sequenced with immunoSEQ multiplex PCR; TCRdb's copy has only in-frame clones and lacks some. The sample gives approximately 59,000 clones, 70% to 90% of which show up once; 20% to 25% is in the top ten.

This sequence originates from an adult woman with latent tuberculosis. Sequencing was performed on CD1b-GMM tetramer-negative cells sorted from PBMCs. The J gene is TRBJ2-7, the V gene TRBV6-5, with 10 nucleotides matching TRBD2. The CDR3 region is CASSTASGGRYEQYF. DNA of the CDR3: TGTGCCAGCAGTACAGCTAGCGGGGGCCGATACGAGCAGTACTTC.